The 21 T cell receptor beta chains reported below all come from one sample, sequenced in a study of cytomegalovirus exposure and HLA in healthy donors. Sequenced by immunoSEQ multiplex PCR; TCRdb stores in-frame clones only, minus some. This sample has 250,000 to 400,000 clones, with around 90% found just once. Sequencing used PBMCs. These receptors were taken from a man younger than 40 in good health and CMV-seronegative.

This clone appeared a few times. The genes are TRBV18 and TRBJ2-1, with D tentatively TRBD2 (5 bases). Trimming took 3 bases from V and 9 from J, leaving 6 bases between them. CDR3 length: 11 amino acids. In germline, CDR1 is KGHSH, CDR2 LQKENI. The CDR3 spells CASSPGSEQFF. CDR3 sequence (DNA): TGTGCCAGCTCACCGGGGAGTGAGCAGTTCTTC. Looking up the rest from reference TRBV18 and TRBJ2-1 gives the full variable domain: NAGVMQNPRHLVRRRGQEARLRCSPMKGHSHVYWYRQLPEEGLKFMVYLQKENIIDESGMPKERFSAEFPKEGPSILRIQQVVRGDSAAYFCASSPGSEQFFGPGTRLTVL.

This chain links TRBV27 with TRBJ2-3, with 11 bases identical to TRBD2. Germline CDR1 is MNHEY and CDR2 is SMNVEV (reference sequence). The CDR3 loop spans 16 amino acids. V was clipped by 4 bases and J by 3 bases; unmatched bases: 6. The CDR3 coding sequence is TGTGCCAGCAGTTCCACTAGCGGGGGCCTAACAGATACGCAGTATTTT. It specifies CASSSTSGGLTDTQYF.

J is TRBJ1-3 and V is TRBV4-3; 7 bases agree with TRBD1. CDR3 length equals 19 residues. With 3 bases clipped from V and 0 bases from J, the junction kept 14 bases outside the gene matches. CDR1 LGHNA and CDR2 YSLEER come from the germline V gene. The CDR3 bases are TGCGCCAGCAGCCATCACCCCGTAAGGGACAGTGTCTCTGGAAACACCATATATTTT. Protein sequence: CASSHHPVRDSVSGNTIYF.

The rearrangement uses TRBV5-1 and TRBJ2-5; D possibly corresponds to TRBD2 (6 bases). V gave up 6 bases and J gave up 7 bases, with 22 bases separating them. CDR3 length equals 15 residues. Germline values: CDR1 SGHRS, CDR2 YFSETQ. The chain's CDR3 is CASTDRDSKMGTQYF. The CDR3 DNA reads TGCGCCAGCACGGACCGGGACTCAAAAATGGGGACCCAGTACTTC.

CDR3 sequence: CASSLGTDNEKLFF. The CDR3 bases are TGTGCCAGCAGCTTAGGTACAGATAATGAAAAACTGTTTTTT. The chain carries TRBV7-9 and TRBJ1-4; D call uncertain. V was pared by 1 base and J by 4 bases, with 7 bases between. Germline lookup yields CDR1 SEHNR and CDR2 FQNEAQ (reference sequence). This CDR3 comprises 14 residues.

The DNA for the CDR3 is TGTGCCACCAGCAGCAACAGGGCAGATGAGCAGTTCTTC. Protein sequence: CATSSNRADEQFF. The chain employs TRBV15 and TRBJ2-1, with TRBD1 as a possible D gene (6 bases). Germline V gives CDR1 LNHNV, CDR2 YYDKDF (reference sequence). CDR3 size: 13 residues. Trimming removed 3 bases at V and 8 bases at J, with 11 bases between.

This chain connects TRBV9 to TRBJ2-1; a possible D gene is TRBD1 (6 bases). Per germline, CDR1 SGDLS and CDR2 YYNGEE. Trimming removed 4 bases from V and 5 bases from J, with 13 bases in between. The CDR3 totals 14 residues. This CDR3 reads CASSLGQLNNEQFF. The CDR3 nucleotides are TGTGCCAGCAGCTTAGGACAGCTGAACAATGAGCAGTTCTTC.

This clone was detected once. This sequence joins TRBV7-2 and TRBJ2-1; 11 bases match TRBD2. The CDR3 spans 19 residues. The germline gives CDR1 SGHTA, CDR2 FQGNSA. J was trimmed by 0 bases and V by 5 bases; bases with no gene match: 12. CDR3 in DNA: TGTGCCAGCAGCCACCCGGGACTAGCGGCTCCGAGCTCCTACAATGAGCAGTTCTTC. Protein: CASSHPGLAAPSSYNEQFF.

The V call is TRBV6-5, the J call TRBJ1-1; D perhaps matches TRBD1 (5 bases). Deletions cut 0 bases from V and 7 bases from J, with 12 bases between. Per the germline V gene, CDR1 is MNHEY and CDR2 is SVGAGI. The CDR3 loop spans 14 amino acids. The CDR3 DNA follows: TGTGCCAGCAGTTACTCGGGGCGGGGGATTGAAGCTTTCTTT. It specifies CASSYSGRGIEAFF.

V gene TRBV25-1 combines with J gene TRBJ1-1; D gene unclear. Trimming shortened V by 3 bases and J by 9 bases, and 17 bases separated the two germline ends. The CDR3 has 14 amino acids. From germline, CDR1 is MGHDK and CDR2 SYGVNS. In nucleotides, the CDR3 is TGTGCCAGCAGTGAGCCCTGGACTGGGGAGAAAGCTTTCTTT. Amino acids: CASSEPWTGEKAFF.

This chain uses TRBV27 with TRBJ2-7; D may be TRBD1 (7 bases). This CDR3 has 13 residues. Germline CDR1 reads MNHEY; CDR2 reads SMNVEV (reference sequence). V was trimmed by 2 bases and J by 6 bases, leaving 11 bases between them. The DNA of the CDR3 is TGTGCCAGCAGTTTACTCAGGGGGGCCGAGCAGTACTTC. This sequence encodes CASSLLRGAEQYF.

The chain combines TRBV21-1 with TRBJ1-6; the table's D gene call, TRBD1, was not cross checked with the DNA. TRBV21-1 is a pseudogene locus. CDR3 length: 13 amino acids. As DNA, the CDR3 is TGTGCCAGCAGTGGCAGGCGAAATTCACCCCTCCACTTT. Translated, it gives CASSGRRNSPLHF.

This clone came up once. The chain uses TRBV5-6 and TRBJ2-7, with D possibly being TRBD1 (5 bases). The germline V and J ends were trimmed by 0 bases and 3 bases, with 10 bases remaining between them. The CDR3 length is 14 residues. Germline V lookup: CDR1 SGHDT, CDR2 YYEEEE. The CDR3 sequence: CASSLGGLNYEQYF. The CDR3 coding sequence is TGTGCCAGCAGCTTGGGGGGCTTAAACTACGAGCAGTACTTC.

The genes are TRBV19 and TRBJ2-1, with D perhaps TRBD2 (7 bases). V lost 2 bases, J lost 8 bases, and 13 bases lay in between. Germline-derived CDR1 and CDR2 are LNHDA and SQIVND (reference sequence). The CDR3 loop spans 14 amino acids. CDR3 protein: CASSIRGAFDEQFF. In DNA, the CDR3 is TGTGCCAGTAGTATACGGGGGGCCTTCGATGAGCAGTTCTTC.

This chain connects TRBV19 to TRBJ2-3, with D possibly being TRBD2 (6 bases). Deletions cut 3 bases from V and 3 bases from J, with 16 bases between. This CDR3 contains 16 residues. From germline, CDR1 is LNHDA and CDR2 SQIVND (reference sequence). CDR3 coding DNA: TGTGCCAGTAGTATGCCGGCAGGGACTGGTACAGATACGCAGTATTTT. Amino acid sequence: CASSMPAGTGTDTQYF.

The chain recombines TRBV27 with TRBJ1-1; 7 nucleotides match TRBD1. The CDR3 runs 13 residues. The J segment lost 3 bases and the V segment lost 6 bases, leaving 4 bases of the junction unmatched. Germline CDR1 and CDR2: MNHEY and SMNVEV (reference sequence). The CDR3 coding sequence is TGTGCCAGCAGGCAACAGGGGTACACTGAAGCTTTCTTT. This codes for CASRQQGYTEAFF.

The chain uses TRBV2 and TRBJ2-5; 7 positions match TRBD1. CDR3 length: 13 residues. The V gene end was trimmed by 7 bases and the J gene end by 1 base; junction bases not matched to a gene: 3. Germline values: CDR1 SNHLY, CDR2 FYNNEI. The CDR3 reads CASIRTGQETQYF. The CDR3, as DNA: TGTGCCAGCATCCGGACAGGCCAAGAGACCCAGTACTTC.

The rearrangement joins TRBV27 to TRBJ2-3, with a possible D match to TRBD2 (5 bases). There are 17 residues in the CDR3. Germline CDR1 reads MNHEY; CDR2 reads SMNVEV (reference sequence). V gave up 0 bases and J gave up 2 bases, with 15 bases separating them. The CDR3 spells CASSLSALAPPTDTQYF. The CDR3, as DNA: TGTGCCAGCAGTTTATCGGCTCTAGCCCCGCCCACAGATACGCAGTATTTT.

The gene calls are TRBV27 and TRBJ1-6, with D uncertain. Germline lookup yields CDR1 MNHEY and CDR2 SMNVEV (reference sequence). Deletions cut 4 bases from V and 0 bases from J, with 7 bases between. This CDR3 is 15 amino acids long. CDR3 nucleotide sequence: TGTGCCAGCAGTTACGAGAACTCCTATAATTCACCCCTCCACTTT. This translates into CASSYENSYNSPLHF.

As to this clone: This sample includes further DNA sequences coding for the same CDR3. The chain recombines TRBV6-5 with TRBJ2-7; D call uncertain. V shed 0 bases and J shed 0 bases, with 6 bases lying between them. CDR3 length: 14 amino acids. Looked up from germline, CDR1 is MNHEY and CDR2 is SVGAGI. The CDR3 DNA follows: TGTGCCAGCAGTTACTCACCAGGCTCCTACGAGCAGTACTTC. Its translation: CASSYSPGSYEQYF.

V gene TRBV5-6 combines with J gene TRBJ2-3, with D maybe TRBD2 (6 bases). With 4 bases removed from V and 6 bases from J, the gap between germline ends came to 12 bases. Per germline, CDR1 SGHDT and CDR2 YYEEEE. The CDR3 consists of 13 residues. Here the CDR3 DNA reads TGTGCCAGCAGCCCCCCTAGCGAGGATACGCAGTATTTT. This gives the protein CASSPPSEDTQYF.